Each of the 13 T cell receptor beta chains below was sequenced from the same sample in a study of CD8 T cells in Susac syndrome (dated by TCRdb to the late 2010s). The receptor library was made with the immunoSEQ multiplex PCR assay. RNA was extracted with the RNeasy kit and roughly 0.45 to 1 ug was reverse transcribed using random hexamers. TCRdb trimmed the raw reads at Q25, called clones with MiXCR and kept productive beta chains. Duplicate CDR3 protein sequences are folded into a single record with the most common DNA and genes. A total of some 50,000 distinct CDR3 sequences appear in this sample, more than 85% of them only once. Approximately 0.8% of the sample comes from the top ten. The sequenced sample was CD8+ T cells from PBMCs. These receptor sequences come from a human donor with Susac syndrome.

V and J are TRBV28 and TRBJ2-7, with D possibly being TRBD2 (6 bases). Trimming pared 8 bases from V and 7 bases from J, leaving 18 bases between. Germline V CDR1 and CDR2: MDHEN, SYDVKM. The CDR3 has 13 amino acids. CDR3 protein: CASLGLARREQYF. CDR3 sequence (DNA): TGTGCCAGCTTGGGACTCGCGAGAAGGGAGCAGTACTTC.

CDR3 protein: CASSLRSDTQYF. CDR3 in DNA: TGTGCCAGCAGCTTACGCAGTGATACGCAGTATTTT. The chain combines TRBV13 with TRBJ2-3; D ambiguous. The germline V gene encodes CDR1 PRHDT and CDR2 FYEKMQ (reference sequence). V lost 2 bases to trimming and J lost 6 bases, with 6 bases between them. This CDR3 has 12 amino acids.

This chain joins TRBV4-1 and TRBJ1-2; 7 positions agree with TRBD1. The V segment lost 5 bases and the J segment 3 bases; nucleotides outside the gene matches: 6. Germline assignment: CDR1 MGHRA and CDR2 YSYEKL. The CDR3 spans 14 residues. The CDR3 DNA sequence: TGCGCCAGCAGCTTCTCCGGGACAGACTATGGCTACACCTTC. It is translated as CASSFSGTDYGYTF.

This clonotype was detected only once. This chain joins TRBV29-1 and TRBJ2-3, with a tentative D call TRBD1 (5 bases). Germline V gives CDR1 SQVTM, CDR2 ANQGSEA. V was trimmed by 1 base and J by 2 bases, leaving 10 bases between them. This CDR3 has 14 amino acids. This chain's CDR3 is CSVEALQDTDTQYF. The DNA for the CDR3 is TGCAGCGTTGAAGCGTTACAGGACACAGATACGCAGTATTTT.

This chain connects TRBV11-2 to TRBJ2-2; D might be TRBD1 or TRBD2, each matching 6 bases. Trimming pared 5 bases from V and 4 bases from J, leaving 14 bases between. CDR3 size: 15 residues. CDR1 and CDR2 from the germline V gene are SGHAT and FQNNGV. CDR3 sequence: CASSTYREVTGELFF. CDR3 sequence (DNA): TGTGCCAGCAGCACTTACAGGGAGGTCACCGGGGAGCTGTTTTTT. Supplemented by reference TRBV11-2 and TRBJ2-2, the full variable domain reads EAGVAQSPRYKIIEKRQSVAFWCNPISGHATLYWYQQILGQGPKLLIQFQNNGVVDDSQLPKDRFSAERLKGVDSTLKIQPAKLEDSAVYLCASSTYREVTGELFFGEGSRLTVL.

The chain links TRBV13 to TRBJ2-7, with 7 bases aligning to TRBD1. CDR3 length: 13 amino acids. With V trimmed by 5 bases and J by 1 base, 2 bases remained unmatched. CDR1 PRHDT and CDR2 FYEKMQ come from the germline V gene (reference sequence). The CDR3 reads CASSRGQSYEQYF. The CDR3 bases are TGTGCCAGCAGCCGGGGACAGTCCTACGAGCAGTACTTC.

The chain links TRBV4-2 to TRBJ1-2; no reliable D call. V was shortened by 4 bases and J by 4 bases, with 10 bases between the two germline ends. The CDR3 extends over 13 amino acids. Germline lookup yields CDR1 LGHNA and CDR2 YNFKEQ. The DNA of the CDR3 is TGTGCCAGCAGCCCTGGACTAGGCTATGGCTACACCTTC. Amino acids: CASSPGLGYGYTF.

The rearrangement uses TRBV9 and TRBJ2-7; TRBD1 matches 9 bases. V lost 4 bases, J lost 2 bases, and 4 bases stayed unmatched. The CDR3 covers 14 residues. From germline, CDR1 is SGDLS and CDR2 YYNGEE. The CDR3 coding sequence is TGTGCCAGCAGCCCCCGACAGGGGGCCTACGAGCAGTACTTC. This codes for CASSPRQGAYEQYF.

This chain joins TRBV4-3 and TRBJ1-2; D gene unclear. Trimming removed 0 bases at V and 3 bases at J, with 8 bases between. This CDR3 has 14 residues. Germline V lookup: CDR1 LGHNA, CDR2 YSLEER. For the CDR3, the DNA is TGCGCCAGCAGCCAAGAATGGGTGGACTATGGCTACACCTTC. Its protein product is CASSQEWVDYGYTF.

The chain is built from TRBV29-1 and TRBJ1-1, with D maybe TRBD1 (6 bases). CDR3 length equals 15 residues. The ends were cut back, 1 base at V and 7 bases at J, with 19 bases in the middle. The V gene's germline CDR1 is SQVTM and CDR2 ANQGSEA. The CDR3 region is CSVEGQGPLGIEAFF. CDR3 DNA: TGCAGCGTTGAAGGGCAGGGGCCGTTGGGAATTGAAGCTTTCTTT.

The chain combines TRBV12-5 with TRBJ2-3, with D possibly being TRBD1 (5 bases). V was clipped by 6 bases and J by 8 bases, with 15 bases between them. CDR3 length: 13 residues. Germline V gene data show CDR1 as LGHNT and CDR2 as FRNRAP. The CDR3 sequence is CASGADSRFTQYF. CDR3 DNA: TGTGCTAGTGGCGCTGACAGTCGCTTTACGCAGTATTTT.

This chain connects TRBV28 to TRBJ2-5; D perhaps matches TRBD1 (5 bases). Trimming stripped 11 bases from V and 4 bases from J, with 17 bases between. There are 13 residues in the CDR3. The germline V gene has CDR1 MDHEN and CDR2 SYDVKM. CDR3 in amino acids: CASEVGQGETQYF. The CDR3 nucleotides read TGTGCCTCCGAGGTGGGGCAGGGAGAGACCCAGTACTTC.

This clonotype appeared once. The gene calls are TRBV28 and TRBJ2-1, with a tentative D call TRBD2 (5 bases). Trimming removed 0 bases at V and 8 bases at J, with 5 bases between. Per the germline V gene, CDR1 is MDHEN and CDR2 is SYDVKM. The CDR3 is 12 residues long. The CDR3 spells CASSLWRDEQFF. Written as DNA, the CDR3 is TGTGCCAGCAGTTTATGGCGGGATGAGCAGTTCTTC.